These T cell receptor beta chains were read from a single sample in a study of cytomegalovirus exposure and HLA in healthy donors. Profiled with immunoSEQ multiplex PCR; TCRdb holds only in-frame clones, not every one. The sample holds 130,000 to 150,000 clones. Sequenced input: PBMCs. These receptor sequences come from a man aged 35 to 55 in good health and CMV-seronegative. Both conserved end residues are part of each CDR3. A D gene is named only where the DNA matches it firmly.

DNA: TGCGCCAGCAGCTTGGGGACAGCCCCCTACAATGAGCAGTTCTTC
CDR3: CASSLGTAPYNEQFF
J: TRBJ2-1
D: -
V: TRBV5-1

DNA: TGTGCCACCAGCAACAGGGCGCAAACTAATGAAAAACTGTTTTTT
CDR3: CATSNRAQTNEKLFF
J: TRBJ1-4
D: -
V: TRBV15

DNA: TGCAGCGTTGAACAGGGGGAAGGCTATGGCTACACCTTC
CDR3: CSVEQGEGYGYTF
J: TRBJ1-2
D: TRBD1
V: TRBV29-1

DNA: TGTGCCAGTAGTATAGACGGAGGAAACATTCAGTACTTC
CDR3: CASSIDGGNIQYF
J: TRBJ2-4
D: -
V: TRBV19

DNA: TGTGCCAGCAGCGTAGACGGGGTTAACACAGATACGCAGTATTTT
CDR3: CASSVDGVNTDTQYF
J: TRBJ2-3
D: -
V: TRBV9

DNA: TGCGCCAGCAGCTTGGTAGGGGGCCAAGAGACCCAGTACTTC
CDR3: CASSLVGGQETQYF
J: TRBJ2-5
D: -
V: TRBV5-1

DNA: TGTGCCAGCTCACCACCGATACAGGGCAGAGATACGCAGTATTTT
CDR3: CASSPPIQGRDTQYF
J: TRBJ2-3
D: -
V: TRBV18

DNA: TGTGCCAGCAGCTTGGATGGGACAGCCTACAATGAGCAGTTCTTC
CDR3: CASSLDGTAYNEQFF
J: TRBJ2-1
D: TRBD1
V: TRBV7-8

DNA: TGTGCCAGCACCAAGGGGGCAGGGGGCGCTGGGGCCAACGTCCTGACTTTC
CDR3: CASTKGAGGAGANVLTF
J: TRBJ2-6
D: TRBD1
V: TRBV2

DNA: TGTGCCAGCCGGACAGGGGATAACACCGGGGAGCTGTTTTTT
CDR3: CASRTGDNTGELFF
J: TRBJ2-2
D: TRBD1
V: TRBV7-3

DNA: TGTGCCAGCAGTTACCCTGGGACTAGCGGGGACTACGAGCAGTACTTC
CDR3: CASSYPGTSGDYEQYF
J: TRBJ2-7
D: TRBD2
V: TRBV6-6

DNA: TGCGCCAGCAGCGCCGCGGGGGGTTCGTACAATGAGCAGTTCTTC
CDR3: CASSAAGGSYNEQFF
J: TRBJ2-1
D: TRBD2
V: TRBV5-1

DNA: TGTGCCAGCAGCTCCAAGGGAGGAAAAAACACAGATACGCAGTATTTT
CDR3: CASSSKGGKNTDTQYF
J: TRBJ2-3
D: -
V: TRBV5-4

DNA: TGCGCCAGCAGCAAGGGACAGGGGAACAACGCTGAAGCTTTCTTT
CDR3: CASSKGQGNNAEAFF
J: TRBJ1-1
D: TRBD1
V: TRBV4-1

DNA: TGTGCCACCAGCAGAGGAGGGTGGATTTATAGCAATCAGCCCCAGCATTTT
CDR3: CATSRGGWIYSNQPQHF
J: TRBJ1-5
D: -
V: TRBV15

DNA: TGCAGCGTTGCATCCCCCCTACCGGGTGGCTACACCTTC
CDR3: CSVASPLPGGYTF
J: TRBJ1-2
D: -
V: TRBV29-1

DNA: TGTGCCAGCAGCTTAGGGCGACAGGGAAACGAGCAGTACTTC
CDR3: CASSLGRQGNEQYF
J: TRBJ2-7
D: TRBD1
V: TRBV7-2

DNA: TGCGCCAGCAGCTTCGGGACAGGCCCCTTGGGCGAGCAGTACTTC
CDR3: CASSFGTGPLGEQYF
J: TRBJ2-7
D: TRBD1
V: TRBV5-1

DNA: TGTGCCAGCAGTTACTCGGACAGGGGGCTAAGGGGCTACACCTTC
CDR3: CASSYSDRGLRGYTF
J: TRBJ1-2
D: TRBD1
V: TRBV6-6

DNA: TGTGCCAGCAGCTTGGGGGGGACAGAACACACAGATACGCAGTATTTT
CDR3: CASSLGGTEHTDTQYF
J: TRBJ2-3
D: TRBD1
V: TRBV5-6

DNA: TGCGCCAGCAGCTTGGAACAGCTCTATGGCTACACCTTC
CDR3: CASSLEQLYGYTF
J: TRBJ1-2
D: -
V: TRBV5-1

DNA: TGCAGCGTTGAAGAGCCGAGAGTCGGGTTGAACACTGAAGCTTTCTTT
CDR3: CSVEEPRVGLNTEAFF
J: TRBJ1-1
D: -
V: TRBV29-1

DNA: TGTGCCACCAATCCTAGCGGGGGACCCTACGAGCAGTACTTC
CDR3: CATNPSGGPYEQYF
J: TRBJ2-7
D: TRBD2
V: TRBV28

DNA: TGCGCCAGCAGCTTACAGAGCTCCTATAATTCACCCCTCCACTTT
CDR3: CASSLQSSYNSPLHF
J: TRBJ1-6
D: -
V: TRBV5-1

DNA: TGTGCCAGCAGCCAAGAACTAGCGGGTGGTAACGAGCAGTACTTC
CDR3: CASSQELAGGNEQYF
J: TRBJ2-7
D: TRBD2
V: TRBV4-2

DNA: TGTGCCAGCAGCGTGCTCAGGGTTTACGGGGAGCTGTTTTTT
CDR3: CASSVLRVYGELFF
J: TRBJ2-2
D: -
V: TRBV2

DNA: TGTGCCAGCAGCTTAGTACGACAGCTGAATGAGCAGTTCTTC
CDR3: CASSLVRQLNEQFF
J: TRBJ2-1
D: -
V: TRBV7-9

DNA: TGCGCCAGCAGCTCTGCTCCGGGGACTAGTGGTTGGAATGAGCAGTTCTTC
CDR3: CASSSAPGTSGWNEQFF
J: TRBJ2-1
D: TRBD2
V: TRBV5-1

DNA: TGTGCCAGCAGTTTGCCGGGGGGGGCCTACAACGGGGAGCTGTTTTTT
CDR3: CASSLPGGAYNGELFF
J: TRBJ2-2
D: TRBD2
V: TRBV28

DNA: TGTGCCAGCAGCTTAGAAGCATCCTATGGCTACACCTTC
CDR3: CASSLEASYGYTF
J: TRBJ1-2
D: -
V: TRBV7-2

DNA: TGTGCCAGCAGCTGGACAGGGGGCGACTCTGGCTACACCTTC
CDR3: CASSWTGGDSGYTF
J: TRBJ1-2
D: TRBD1
V: TRBV4-2

DNA: TGCGCCAGCAGCCCAGATGGTGTTCAGACTGAAGCTTTCTTT
CDR3: CASSPDGVQTEAFF
J: TRBJ1-1
D: -
V: TRBV5-1

DNA: TGTGCCAGCAGTTGGAAGGGGGGGGAACAGCCCCAGCATTTT
CDR3: CASSWKGGEQPQHF
J: TRBJ1-5
D: -
V: TRBV6-1

DNA: TGTGCCAGCAGTTCTACTAGCGGGGGTGGGGAGACCCAGTACTTC
CDR3: CASSSTSGGGETQYF
J: TRBJ2-5
D: TRBD2
V: TRBV7-6

DNA: TGTGCCAGCAGTTCGGTTGGACTGGATGAAAAACTGTTTTTT
CDR3: CASSSVGLDEKLFF
J: TRBJ1-4
D: -
V: TRBV27

DNA: TGTGCCATCGGTAGCGGAGACCCCTCGAGTGAGCAGTACTTC
CDR3: CAIGSGDPSSEQYF
J: TRBJ2-7
D: -
V: TRBV7-9

DNA: TGTGCCAGCAGCAGGGGACAGGGCACAGATACGCAGTATTTT
CDR3: CASSRGQGTDTQYF
J: TRBJ2-3
D: TRBD1
V: TRBV7-7

DNA: TGCAGCGTCGCTCCATCTAGCGGGGGGTCGAATGAGCAGTTCTTC
CDR3: CSVAPSSGGSNEQFF
J: TRBJ2-1
D: TRBD2
V: TRBV29-1

DNA: TGCGCCAGCAGCTTTTCCCTAGCGGGCACCGGGGAGCTGTTTTTT
CDR3: CASSFSLAGTGELFF
J: TRBJ2-2
D: TRBD2
V: TRBV5-1

DNA: TGTGCCAGCAGTTTACCCGCAGGGACAGGTGAAAAACTGTTTTTT
CDR3: CASSLPAGTGEKLFF
J: TRBJ1-4
D: TRBD1
V: TRBV28

DNA: TGTGCCAGCAGCACTCAGGGCTACGAGCAGTACTTC
CDR3: CASSTQGYEQYF
J: TRBJ2-7
D: -
V: TRBV11-1

DNA: TGTGCCACCGGGACAGGGGTCGACACCGGGGAGCTGTTTTTT
CDR3: CATGTGVDTGELFF
J: TRBJ2-2
D: TRBD1
V: TRBV6-1

DNA: TGTGCCAGCAGCTTGGGAGGTTACTCTGGAAACACCATATATTTT
CDR3: CASSLGGYSGNTIYF
J: TRBJ1-3
D: -
V: TRBV5-8

DNA: TGTGCCAGCAGTTTATCAAGGGGATATGAGCCCCAGCATTTT
CDR3: CASSLSRGYEPQHF
J: TRBJ1-5
D: -
V: TRBV28

DNA: TGTGCCAGCAGCTTGGAACAGCCATACGAGCAGTACTTC
CDR3: CASSLEQPYEQYF
J: TRBJ2-7
D: -
V: TRBV5-5